This T cell receptor (beta chain) came from a study of immune cell composition in non-small cell lung cancer. The overall study: Tumours were mainly lung adenocarcinoma or squamous cell carcinoma.

General study findings and limits: Tumour-associated clones >0.5% occurred in about a third of adenocarcinomas, roughly 75% of squamous. Lung squamous cell carcinoma tumours had significantly higher top 10 clone scores and productive clonality than lung adenocarcinoma.

The CDR3 runs to 16 residues. The V end was cut by 3 bases, the J end by 0 bases, with 12 bases between. Germline V gene data show CDR1 as SGHRS and CDR2 as YFSETQ. The table came from immunoSEQ multiplex PCR; TCRdb's copy has only in-frame clones and leaves some out. In the table there are 2,700 or so clones, over 75% of which are singletons. This clone was counted only a few times. Its antigen is currently unknown. Sample: lung tumor tissue. The receptor was derived from a human donor with non-small cell lung cancer. V usage is TRBV5-1 and J usage is TRBJ1-4; D is possibly TRBD1 (6 bases). The CDR3 nucleotides read TGCGCCAGCAGCTCCGGACAGCGAGCAACTAATGAAAAACTGTTTTTT. This encodes CASSSGQRATNEKLFF.